One and the same sample provided the 23 T cell receptor beta chains below, sequenced in a study of regulatory T cells in long-lasting Graves disease. Arm-PCR with iRepertoire HTBI primers amplified the CDR3 regions for these TCR beta libraries. TCRdb called the multiplex PCR reads again in MiXCR, with one record for every CDR3 protein. The table lists 400,000 to 450,000 distinct CDR3 sequences, around a quarter of them singletons, with roughly 30% in the top ten. Specified time point: persistent/refractory GD, antithyroid drugs over 5 years with positive TRAb. There was RNA extracted from PBMCs, and the TCR library was made from it. The sequencing used peripheral blood mononuclear cells (PBMCs), collected when the disease was refractory, from a patient treated with antithyroid drugs. The origin of the receptors is a female donor with Graves disease.

A word on this clonotype: A much larger clonotype is one base distant, so this may be a read error. This sequence joins TRBV20-1 and TRBJ2-7, with 13 bases matching TRBD2. The germline CDR1 and CDR2 sequences are DFQATT and SNEGSKA (reference sequence). This CDR3 is built from 14 residues. Germline trimming cut 6 bases from V and 3 bases from J; bases unmatched to any gene: 5. The CDR3 DNA reads TGCAGTGCCATACTAGCGGGAGGGGACTACGAGCAGTACTTC. Protein sequence: CSAILAGGDYEQYF.

The chain couples TRBV28 to TRBJ2-7; D is uncertain. The germline V gene has CDR1 MDHEN and CDR2 SYDVKM. The CDR3 length is 11 residues. Trimming stripped 3 bases from V and 7 bases from J, with 7 bases between. The CDR3 loop reads CASSFFEEQYF. DNA for the CDR3: TGTGCCAGCAGTTTTTTCGAAGAGCAGTACTTC.

The rearrangement links TRBV4-3 to TRBJ1-5; a weak D match, TRBD1 (5 bases). Germline CDR1 reads LGHNA; CDR2 reads YSLEER. Trimming took 0 bases from V and 4 from J, leaving 10 bases between them. The CDR3 contains 15 residues. The DNA of the CDR3 is TGCGCCAGCAGCCAAGATTCTTGGGGGAATCAGCCCCAGCATTTT. This sequence encodes CASSQDSWGNQPQHF.

This clonotype was seen a few times. This chain joins TRBV6-2 or TRBV6-3 and TRBJ2-7; TRBD1 matches 9 bases. The CDR3 has 16 amino acids. Germline CDR1 reads MNHEY; CDR2 reads SVGEGT. Trimming removed 5 bases from V and 3 bases from J; junction bases left unmatched: 11. The CDR3 nucleotides read TGTGCCAGCAGTGAATTCTTAGGACAGGGGATCTACGAGCAGTACTTC. Protein: CASSEFLGQGIYEQYF.

The table lists this clonotype with many counts. V and J are TRBV12-3 or TRBV12-4 and TRBJ1-2; 7 bases match TRBD1. The CDR3 contains 14 residues. With V trimmed by 6 bases and J by 4 bases, 8 bases remained unmatched. This chain's CDR3 is CASRFRQGGYGYTF. CDR3 coding DNA: TGTGCCAGCAGATTTAGACAGGGAGGCTATGGCTACACCTTC.

The DNA for the CDR3 is TGTGCCAGTAGGCCGTCGCAAAACACTGAAGCTTTCTTT. Translating gives CASRPSQNTEAFF. The gene calls are TRBV19 and TRBJ1-1; no definite D call. Germline values: CDR1 LNHDA, CDR2 SQIVND (reference sequence). V shed 6 bases and J shed 2 bases, with 10 bases lying between them. This CDR3 comprises 13 residues.

The CDR3 reads CASSLAPQTYEQYF. In DNA form, the CDR3 reads TGTGCCAGCAGCTTAGCGCCACAGACCTACGAGCAGTACTTC. This sequence joins TRBV7-3 and TRBJ2-7; D gene unclear. Germline-derived CDR1 and CDR2 are SGHTA and FQGTGA. The V and J ends lost 2 bases and 2 bases respectively, with 10 bases between them. This CDR3 is built from 14 residues.

The chain recombines TRBV10-3 with TRBJ2-7, with 11 bases that match TRBD1. The germline gives CDR1 ENHRY, CDR2 SYGVKD. Trimming at V came to 6 bases and at J to 4 bases, leaving 8 bases not matched to a gene. This CDR3 contains 15 residues. The CDR3 nucleotides are TGTGCCATCAGGCTCGGGACAGGGGGAACTTACGAGCAGTACTTC. As protein: CAIRLGTGGTYEQYF.

In this sample, this clonotype turned up a few times. The chain is built from TRBV27 and TRBJ2-2, with 11 bases identical to TRBD2. Germline assignment: CDR1 MNHEY and CDR2 SMNVEV (reference sequence). The V gene end was trimmed by 6 bases and the J gene end by 4 bases; junction bases not matched to a gene: 4. The CDR3 consists of 15 residues. The CDR3 protein is CASRVGTSGTGELFF. CDR3 DNA sequence: TGTGCCAGCAGGGTTGGGACTAGCGGCACCGGGGAGCTGTTTTTT.

This clonotype was counted a few times. This could be a read error, since a much larger clone is one nucleotide away. The J gene is TRBJ1-5, the V gene TRBV7-6, with TRBD1 as a possible D gene (6 bases). The CDR3 sequence is 13 residues long. Germline CDR1 and CDR2: SGHVS and FNYEAQ. Between the trimmed V and J ends, which lost 5 bases and 7 bases, there was a span of 12 bases. The CDR3 region is CASSPQGRQPQHF. The DNA for the CDR3 is TGTGCCAGCAGCCCACAGGGACGGCAGCCCCAGCATTTT.

The chain links TRBV28 to TRBJ2-3, with 7 bases aligning to TRBD2. CDR3 length: 15 amino acids. Germline CDR1 reads MDHEN; CDR2 reads SYDVKM. The J segment lost 2 bases and the V segment lost 3 bases, leaving 5 bases of the junction unmatched. CDR3 sequence (DNA): TGTGCCAGCAGTTTTTTCCTAGCGGACACAGATACGCAGTATTTT. Translating gives CASSFFLADTDTQYF.

The CDR3 nucleotides read TGTGCCATCAGAAAGGGGCCTAGCCGAGACTACGAGCAGTACTTC. Amino acid sequence: CAIRKGPSRDYEQYF. This rearrangement joins TRBV10-3 to TRBJ2-7; D might be TRBD1 or TRBD2, each matching 5 bases. The V end lost 6 bases, the J end lost 3 bases, and 18 bases lay between the germline ends. CDR3 size: 15 residues. Germline CDR1 reads ENHRY; CDR2 reads SYGVKD.

V and J are TRBV5-1 and TRBJ2-7; D not resolved. Trimming left V 4 bases short and J 2 bases short, with 13 bases between. Germline loops: CDR1 SGHRS, CDR2 YFSETQ. The CDR3 contains 14 residues. CDR3 nucleotide sequence: TGCGCCAGCAGCCAGACGTCCTTTGCCTACGAGCAGTACTTC. Its translation is CASSQTSFAYEQYF. Supplemented by reference TRBV5-1 and TRBJ2-7, the full variable domain reads KAGVTQTPRYLIKTRGQQVTLSCSPISGHRSVSWYQQTPGQGLQFLFEYFSETQRNKGNFPGRFSGRQFSNSRSEMNVSTLELGDSALYLCASSQTSFAYEQYFGPGTRLTVT.

This chain links TRBV4-2 with TRBJ2-5; TRBD2 matches at 9 bases. CDR3 size: 16 residues. J was trimmed by 3 bases and V by 0 bases; bases with no gene match: 5. The germline V gene encodes CDR1 LGHNA and CDR2 YNFKEQ. CDR3: CASSQETRLAEETQYF. The DNA of the CDR3 is TGTGCCAGCAGCCAAGAAACCCGACTAGCGGAAGAGACCCAGTACTTC.

This clonotype was counted ten times or more. V usage is TRBV11-2 and J usage is TRBJ2-2; 7 positions match TRBD1. CDR1 is SGHAT and CDR2 is FQNNGV in the germline V gene. The V and J ends lost 3 bases and 0 bases, in that order; junction bases with no gene match: 4. The CDR3 consists of 16 residues. DNA of the CDR3: TGTGCCAGCAGCTTGATAGGGGGCGCGAACACCGGGGAGCTGTTTTTT. Protein product: CASSLIGGANTGELFF.

This clonotype was seen ten or more times. CDR3 in amino acids: CASRDYGSSYEQYF. The CDR3 nucleotides are TGTGCCAGCAGGGATTACGGGAGCTCCTACGAGCAGTACTTC. The chain couples TRBV6-1 to TRBJ2-7; maybe TRBD2 (6 bases). The CDR3 totals 14 residues. Trimming shortened V by 6 bases and J by 0 bases, and 12 bases separated the two germline ends. The V gene's germline CDR1 is MNHNS and CDR2 SASEGT.

This clonotype was found a few times. The rearrangement joins TRBV27 to TRBJ1-4, with 7 bases that match TRBD1. J was trimmed by 2 bases and V by 8 bases; bases with no gene match: 2. CDR3 size: 13 residues. The germline V gene has CDR1 MNHEY and CDR2 SMNVEV (reference sequence). In nucleotides, the CDR3 is TGTGCCAGCCAACAGGGGACTAATGAAAAACTGTTTTTT. Protein sequence: CASQQGTNEKLFF.

The V gene is TRBV6-2 or TRBV6-3, the J gene TRBJ1-5; a possible D gene is TRBD1 (5 bases). This CDR3 comprises 14 residues. Germline CDR1 is MNHEY and CDR2 is SVGEGT. The germline V and J ends were trimmed by 6 bases and 8 bases, with 17 bases remaining between them. The CDR3 DNA reads TGTGCCAGCAGGAAGCGGGACGGGTGGAAGCCCCAGCATTTT. Amino acids: CASRKRDGWKPQHF.

This chain joins TRBV7-6 and TRBJ1-3, with D unresolved. V lost 1 base and J 0 bases, leaving 10 bases between the germline ends. Germline CDR1 SGHVS, CDR2 FNYEAQ. This CDR3 is 16 amino acids long. The DNA of the CDR3 is TGTGCCAGCAGCTTAGTACAGCTAGACTCTGGAAACACCATATATTTT. Amino acid sequence: CASSLVQLDSGNTIYF.

This clonotype was picked up a small number of times. This rearrangement joins TRBV20-1 to TRBJ2-4, with TRBD2 matching 8 bases. Losses at the gene ends were 0 bases for V and 5 bases for J; bases not matched to a gene: 15. This CDR3 contains 18 residues. CDR1 is DFQATT and CDR2 is SNEGSKA in the germline V gene (reference sequence). The CDR3 DNA reads TGCAGTGCTAGAGAGACGGACCTTAGCGGGATTTACCAAAACATTCAGTACTTC. This gives the protein CSARETDLSGIYQNIQYF.

This chain uses TRBV29-1 with TRBJ2-1; D gene uncertain. Trimming left V 7 bases short and J 6 bases short, with 13 bases between. The CDR3 is made up of 12 amino acids. Per the germline V gene, CDR1 is SQVTM and CDR2 is ANQGSEA. CDR3 coding DNA: TGCAGCGCCGCGGACGGCTCCAATGAGCAGTTCTTC. It encodes CSAADGSNEQFF.

A word on this clonotype: Given a much more abundant clone one base away, this may be a read error. The J gene is TRBJ2-7, the V gene TRBV11-2, with 11 bases identical to TRBD2. This CDR3 is built from 15 residues. Germline assignment: CDR1 SGHAT and CDR2 FQNNGV. CDR3 amino acids: CASSRGLAATYERYF. The CDR3 DNA sequence: TGTGCCAGCAGCAGGGGACTAGCGGCGACCTACGAGCGGTACTTC.

V is TRBV18 and J is TRBJ2-5; D is unclear. This CDR3 spans 14 amino acids. V was clipped by 5 bases and J by 4 bases, with 14 bases between them. From germline, CDR1 is KGHSH and CDR2 LQKENI. The CDR3 is CASSLRADLETQYF. DNA of the CDR3: TGTGCCAGCTCATTACGGGCAGATCTAGAGACCCAGTACTTC.